This paragraph covers one T cell receptor (beta chain) sequence. Its target is not known. The sample originates from a study of OX40 agonist ivuxolimab in advanced cancers. Whole-study context: Patients were given ivuxolimab, an antibody that agonizes OX40 (CD134).

V was shortened by 6 bases and J by 2 bases, with 12 bases between the two germline ends. The length of the CDR3 is 14 residues. Germline CDR1 KGHSH, CDR2 LQKENI. Clones were read by immunoSEQ multiplex PCR, and TCRdb kept only the in-frame ones, dropping some. The sample shows fewer than 40,000 clones, around 76% of them seen only once. General study results and limits: At 0.1 to 3.0 mg/kg and by week 6, CD4+ and CD8+ T cells in the blood had expanded clonally. The study found that CD8+ T cells averaged more expanded clones than CD4+.

This chain uses TRBV18 with TRBJ2-3, with TRBD2 as a possible D gene (6 bases). The sequencing here drew on CD4+ or CD8+ T cells sorted from blood, taken in a trial of the OX40 agonist ivuxolimab. This clonotype originated in an adult with an advanced solid tumor such as melanoma, head and neck, liver or kidney cancer. The CDR3 region is CASSPLRDTDTQYF. In DNA form, the CDR3 reads TGTGCCAGCTCCCCCCTGCGGGACACAGATACGCAGTATTTT.